The clone carrying this T cell receptor beta chain was found once. The data originate from a study of blood T cell repertoires in COVID-19. In germline, CDR1 is SGHVS, CDR2 FNYEAQ. Trimming took 2 bases from V and 1 from J, leaving 12 bases between them. This CDR3 spans 16 amino acids. Generated by immunoSEQ multiplex PCR, the TCRdb table keeps only in-frame clones and is missing some. Counted here are over 100,000 clones, nearly 90% occurring once; the ten biggest clones make up over 2%. The chain is built from TRBV7-6 and TRBJ1-5; D remains ambiguous. Sequencing input: peripheral blood. The TCR originated in a man aged 50-59 years with active COVID-19. As DNA, the CDR3 is TGTGCCAGCAGCTTACAGGCAGGTACGAGCAATCAGCCCCAGCATTTT. It encodes CASSLQAGTSNQPQHF.